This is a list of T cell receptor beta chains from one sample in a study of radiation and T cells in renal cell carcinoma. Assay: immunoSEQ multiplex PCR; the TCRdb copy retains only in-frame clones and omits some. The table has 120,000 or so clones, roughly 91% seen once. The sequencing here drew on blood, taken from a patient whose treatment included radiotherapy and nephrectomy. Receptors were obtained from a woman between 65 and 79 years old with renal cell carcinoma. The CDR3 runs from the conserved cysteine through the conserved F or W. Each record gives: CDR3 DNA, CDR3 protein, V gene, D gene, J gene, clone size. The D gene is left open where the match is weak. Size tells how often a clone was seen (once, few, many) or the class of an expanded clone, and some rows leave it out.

CDR3 DNA: TGTGCCTGGAGTACCCGCTCCTACGAGCAGTACTTC; CDR3 protein: CAWSTRSYEQYF; V gene: TRBV30; D gene: NA; J gene: TRBJ2-7; clone size: NA
CDR3 DNA: TGTGCCACCAGGGGACAGGGGGCCTACGAGCAGTACTTC; CDR3 protein: CATRGQGAYEQYF; V gene: TRBV15; D gene: TRBD1; J gene: TRBJ2-7; clone size: once
CDR3 DNA: TGTGCCAGCAGCCGGGACATCCTTGGGGAGCAGTACTTC; CDR3 protein: CASSRDILGEQYF; V gene: TRBV7-9; D gene: NA; J gene: TRBJ2-7; clone size: NA
CDR3 DNA: TGTGCCTCCCACAGGGAGGCGAACACTGAAGCTTTCTTT; CDR3 protein: CASHREANTEAFF; V gene: TRBV30; D gene: NA; J gene: TRBJ1-1; clone size: NA
CDR3 DNA: TGTGCCAGCCGGGCAACCTACGAGCAGTACTTC; CDR3 protein: CASRATYEQYF; V gene: TRBV2; D gene: NA; J gene: TRBJ2-7; clone size: NA
CDR3 DNA: TGTGCCAGTAGTACAAGACAGGGTATCGGGGAGCTGTTTTTT; CDR3 protein: CASSTRQGIGELFF; V gene: TRBV19; D gene: TRBD1; J gene: TRBJ2-2; clone size: NA
CDR3 DNA: TGTGCCTGGATAGGTCTGTCGGTCACTGAAGCTTTCTTT; CDR3 protein: CAWIGLSVTEAFF; V gene: TRBV30; D gene: NA; J gene: TRBJ1-1; clone size: once
CDR3 DNA: TGTGCCAGCATACCGACGGAAACACTCTATGGCTACACCTTC; CDR3 protein: CASIPTETLYGYTF; V gene: TRBV2; D gene: NA; J gene: TRBJ1-2; clone size: NA
CDR3 DNA: TGTGCCAGCACAACTTTACAGGGGGCGAACACTGAAGCTTTCTTT; CDR3 protein: CASTTLQGANTEAFF; V gene: TRBV6-5; D gene: TRBD1; J gene: TRBJ1-1; clone size: NA
CDR3 DNA: TGTGCCATCATTGGGGGTCTTGGAAACACCATATATTTT; CDR3 protein: CAIIGGLGNTIYF; V gene: TRBV10-3; D gene: NA; J gene: TRBJ1-3; clone size: few
CDR3 DNA: TGTGCCAGCAGTTTACAGGGTTCCTACGAGCAGTACTTC; CDR3 protein: CASSLQGSYEQYF; V gene: TRBV28; D gene: NA; J gene: TRBJ2-7; clone size: NA
CDR3 DNA: TGTGCCAGTAGTAAAGCCCGGGACAGGGACTATGGCTACACCTTC; CDR3 protein: CASSKARDRDYGYTF; V gene: TRBV19; D gene: TRBD1; J gene: TRBJ1-2; clone size: once
CDR3 DNA: TGTGCCATCAGTACCCCGGGACAGGGGAGGACCGGGGAGCTGTTTTTT; CDR3 protein: CAISTPGQGRTGELFF; V gene: TRBV10-3; D gene: TRBD1; J gene: TRBJ2-2; clone size: NA
CDR3 DNA: TGTGCCAGCAGCTTGGGGCGACAGAACAATGAGCAGTTCTTC; CDR3 protein: CASSLGRQNNEQFF; V gene: TRBV5-8; D gene: NA; J gene: TRBJ2-1; clone size: NA
CDR3 DNA: TGTGCCAGCAGCTTAACGGGACAGGGTAATCAGCCCCAGCATTTT; CDR3 protein: CASSLTGQGNQPQHF; V gene: TRBV7-3; D gene: TRBD1; J gene: TRBJ1-5; clone size: NA
CDR3 DNA: TGTGCCAGCAGTCCCCCGACAGGGACCTCACCCCTCCACTTT; CDR3 protein: CASSPPTGTSPLHF; V gene: TRBV28; D gene: TRBD1; J gene: TRBJ1-6; clone size: NA
CDR3 DNA: TGCGCCAGCAGCCAAACGGGGGAGCAGTACTTC; CDR3 protein: CASSQTGEQYF; V gene: TRBV5-1; D gene: NA; J gene: TRBJ2-7; clone size: NA
CDR3 DNA: TGTGCCTGGAGAGAACAGGGGGGCGGAAACACCGTATATTTT; CDR3 protein: CAWREQGGGNTVYF; V gene: TRBV30; D gene: TRBD1; J gene: TRBJ1-3; clone size: NA
CDR3 DNA: TGTGCCAGCTCATCCTCGACAGGCTACGAGCAGTACTTC; CDR3 protein: CASSSSTGYEQYF; V gene: TRBV18; D gene: NA; J gene: TRBJ2-7; clone size: NA
CDR3 DNA: TGTGCCAGCAGTTTATCACAGGGAGCCCCTAATTCACCCCTCCACTTT; CDR3 protein: CASSLSQGAPNSPLHF; V gene: TRBV27; D gene: NA; J gene: TRBJ1-6; clone size: NA
CDR3 DNA: TGTGCCAGCGGATCGGACAGGGGGCCTGATGAGCAGTTCTTC; CDR3 protein: CASGSDRGPDEQFF; V gene: TRBV9; D gene: TRBD1; J gene: TRBJ2-1; clone size: NA
CDR3 DNA: TGTGCCACCAGCAGAATTCTCCCGGGACCCAGCACAGATACGCAGTATTTT; CDR3 protein: CATSRILPGPSTDTQYF; V gene: TRBV15; D gene: NA; J gene: TRBJ2-3; clone size: NA